This T cell receptor beta chain came from a study of blood T cells in healthy people across ages. As for the study in general: About one barcoded beta molecule per two T cells was captured by template switching.

V lost 2 bases to trimming and J lost 3 bases, with 12 bases between them. This CDR3 contains 14 residues. The germline V gene has CDR1 SQVTM and CDR2 ANQGSEA. Using a J-beta primer mix together with a sample-barcoded 5' primer, a second PCR was run for 7 to 11 cycles. MiXCR, run by TCRdb on the 5' RACE reads, gives a single entry per CDR3 protein. In the table there are hundreds of thousands of distinct CDR3 sequences, about half of which are singletons. Sequencing was done on a sample of blood. This receptor was taken from a woman aged 60-75 years in good health. The rearrangement joins TRBV29-1 to TRBJ2-3; D is unresolved. The CDR3 sequence is CSVETRTRTDTQYF. The CDR3 DNA is TGCAGCGTTGAAACAAGGACCCGGACAGATACGCAGTATTTT.